A single sample gave rise to the 25 T cell receptor beta chains below, sequenced in a study of blood T cell repertoires in COVID-19. Profiling relied on immunoSEQ multiplex PCR, and the TCRdb table lists in-frame clones only, not all of them. The table lists hundreds of thousands of clones, about nine tenths of them singletons, with roughly 10% in the top ten. Sample: peripheral blood. The source is a man in his fifties with COVID-19, enrolled during active disease.

CDR3 residues: CASSFGGGTQPQHF. CDR3 in DNA: TGTGCCAGCAGTTTTGGGGGAGGAACCCAGCCCCAGCATTTT. V and J are TRBV27 and TRBJ1-5, with a tentative D call TRBD1 (5 bases). In germline, CDR1 is MNHEY, CDR2 SMNVEV (reference sequence). Trimming stripped 3 bases from V and 7 bases from J, with 13 bases between. The CDR3 runs to 14 residues.

V is TRBV27 and J is TRBJ1-4; D possibly corresponds to TRBD1 (5 bases). Trimming took 4 bases from V and 1 from J, leaving 19 bases between them. Germline lookup yields CDR1 MNHEY and CDR2 SMNVEV (reference sequence). The CDR3 sequence is 18 residues long. The CDR3 sequence: CASSSRQPGGLTNEKLFF. The CDR3, as DNA: TGTGCCAGCAGTTCGAGACAGCCCGGAGGGTTAACTAATGAAAAACTGTTTTTT.

This rearrangement joins TRBV3-1 (or the pseudogene TRBV3-2) to TRBJ2-1, with TRBD1 identical over 8 bases. Germline V lookup: CDR1 LGHDT, CDR2 YNNKEL (reference sequence). The length of the CDR3 is 15 residues. The V segment lost 1 base and the J segment 2 bases; nucleotides outside the gene matches: 1. The DNA of the CDR3 is TGTGCCAGCAGCCAAGTGACAGGGGCCTACAATGAGCAGTTCTTC. Protein sequence: CASSQVTGAYNEQFF.

The V call is TRBV5-1, the J call TRBJ1-4; 9 bases match TRBD1. Per germline, CDR1 SGHRS and CDR2 YFSETQ. The CDR3 runs to 15 residues. The V segment lost 4 bases and the J segment 6 bases; nucleotides outside the gene matches: 7. The DNA for the CDR3 is TGCGCCAGCAGCCCAGGCGGGACAGGGTATGAAAAACTGTTTTTT. Its translation is CASSPGGTGYEKLFF.

This chain connects TRBV9 to TRBJ1-2; 7 bases agree with TRBD1. This CDR3 has 15 amino acids. The germline gives CDR1 SGDLS, CDR2 YYNGEE. V shed 0 bases, J shed 2 bases, and the junction held 4 bases outside the gene matches. CDR3 residues: CASSVAAGGNYGYTF. CDR3 sequence (DNA): TGTGCCAGCAGCGTAGCGGCAGGGGGAAACTATGGCTACACCTTC. Based on the CDR3 plus reference TRBV9 and TRBJ1-2, the full variable domain is DSGVTQTPKHLITATGQRVTLRCSPRSGDLSVYWYQQSLDQGLQFLIQYYNGEERAKGNILERFSAQQFPDLHSELNLSSLELGDSALYFCASSVAAGGNYGYTFGSGTRLTVV.

The sample holds one count of this clone. The chain employs TRBV7-6 and TRBJ2-1; 10 bases align to TRBD1. CDR1 and CDR2 (germline): SGHVS, FNYEAQ. This CDR3 contains 17 residues. J gave up 10 bases and V 4 bases, and 16 bases lay outside the gene matches. CDR3 coding DNA: TGTGCCAGCAGCTCTTACTCCGGGACAGGGGTCCGACTGGAGCAGTTCTTC. Protein: CASSSYSGTGVRLEQFF.

V is TRBV19 and J is TRBJ2-7, with TRBD1 as a possible D gene (6 bases). The CDR3 runs to 15 residues. Germline V gives CDR1 LNHDA, CDR2 SQIVND (reference sequence). Trimming stripped 2 bases from V and 0 bases from J, with 11 bases between. The CDR3: CASSILGAGSYEQYF. The CDR3 DNA sequence: TGTGCCAGTAGTATATTGGGGGCAGGCTCCTACGAGCAGTACTTC.

The chain joins TRBV6-6 to TRBJ1-5, with TRBD1 matching 9 bases. Germline V lookup: CDR1 MNHNY, CDR2 SVGAGI (reference sequence). The CDR3 is made up of 12 amino acids. V shed 6 bases, J shed 12 bases, and the junction held 6 bases outside the gene matches. Here the CDR3 DNA reads TGTGCCAGCAGCAGGGACAGGGAAGGCCAGCATTTT. As protein: CASSRDREGQHF.

The chain carries TRBV30 and TRBJ1-5; no reliable D call. The CDR3 extends over 13 amino acids. V lost 5 bases, J lost 7 bases, and 15 bases lay in between. The germline V gene encodes CDR1 GTSNPN and CDR2 SVGIG (reference sequence). In DNA form, the CDR3 reads TGTGCCTGGGGGAGGGAGGGCTCCCAGCCCCAGCATTTT. It yields the protein CAWGREGSQPQHF.

The chain is built from TRBV5-6 and TRBJ2-3; a possible D gene is TRBD2 (5 bases). CDR1 and CDR2 from the germline V gene are SGHDT and YYEEEE. Between the trimmed V and J ends, which lost 1 base and 5 bases, there was a span of 20 bases. This CDR3 spans 17 amino acids. CDR3 amino acids: CASSLYVLGSVGDTQYF. The CDR3 nucleotides are TGTGCCAGCAGCTTGTACGTCCTGGGTAGCGTGGGAGATACGCAGTATTTT. Together with reference TRBV5-6 and TRBJ2-3, the CDR3 gives the full variable domain: DAGVTQSPTHLIKTRGQQVTLRCSPKSGHDTVSWYQQALGQGPQFIFQYYEEEERQRGNFPDRFSGHQFPNYSSELNVNALLLGDSALYLCASSLYVLGSVGDTQYFGPGTRLTVL.

The genes are TRBV6-2 or TRBV6-3 and TRBJ1-3; 7 bases agree with TRBD1. With V trimmed by 4 bases and J by 3 bases, 3 bases remained unmatched. Germline V gene data show CDR1 as MNHEY and CDR2 as SVGEGT. This CDR3 region has 14 residues. This chain's CDR3 is CASSFDRVGNTIYF. The CDR3 DNA reads as TGTGCCAGCAGTTTCGACAGGGTTGGAAACACCATATATTTT.

The genes are TRBV9 and TRBJ1-2, with 9 positions matching TRBD1. V was pared by 6 bases and J by 3 bases, with 9 bases of the junction left unmatched. Per germline, CDR1 SGDLS and CDR2 YYNGEE. CDR3 size: 15 residues. The CDR3 region has the DNA TGTGCCAGCACCGACGCGCACAGGGGGCACTATGGCTACACCTTC. Amino acid sequence: CASTDAHRGHYGYTF. Complete variable domain (other parts from reference TRBV9 and TRBJ1-2): DSGVTQTPKHLITATGQRVTLRCSPRSGDLSVYWYQQSLDQGLQFLIQYYNGEERAKGNILERFSAQQFPDLHSELNLSSLELGDSALYFCASTDAHRGHYGYTFGSGTRLTVV.

This sequence joins TRBV18 and TRBJ2-5, with 9 bases aligning to TRBD1. Unmatched junction bases numbered 12, after V lost 2 bases and J lost 5 bases. The CDR3 has 17 amino acids. From germline, CDR1 is KGHSH and CDR2 LQKENI. This CDR3 is CASSPAIPGQGGETQYF. The CDR3 DNA reads TGTGCCAGCTCACCAGCTATACCGGGACAGGGCGGCGAGACCCAGTACTTC.

The chain uses TRBV6-5 and TRBJ2-1; TRBD2 matches 7 bases. CDR3 length: 15 residues. J lost 5 bases, V lost 5 bases, and 9 bases had no gene match. The germline CDR1 and CDR2 sequences are MNHEY and SVGAGI. The CDR3 here is CASSPAGGGDNEQFF. CDR3 nucleotide sequence: TGTGCCAGCAGTCCCGCTGGGGGAGGGGACAATGAGCAGTTCTTC.

The chain has TRBV4-1 and TRBJ2-7; 12 positions agree with TRBD1. This CDR3 has 15 amino acids. After removal of 2 bases from V and 4 bases from J, the junction contained 3 bases not matched to a gene. Germline-derived CDR1 and CDR2 are MGHRA and YSYEKL. This CDR3 reads CASSQPGQGAYEQYF. In DNA form, the CDR3 reads TGCGCCAGCAGCCAACCGGGACAGGGGGCATACGAGCAGTACTTC.

V and J are TRBV18 and TRBJ1-5, with TRBD1 matching 7 bases. CDR3 length: 15 residues. V was clipped by 5 bases and J by 0 bases; unmatched bases: 4. CDR1 and CDR2 from the germline V gene are KGHSH and LQKENI. The CDR3 DNA reads TGTGCCAGCTCATCGGGACAGTCTAGCAATCAGCCCCAGCATTTT. This sequence encodes CASSSGQSSNQPQHF. Based on the CDR3 plus reference TRBV18 and TRBJ1-5, the full variable domain is NAGVMQNPRHLVRRRGQEARLRCSPMKGHSHVYWYRQLPEEGLKFMVYLQKENIIDESGMPKERFSAEFPKEGPSILRIQQVVRGDSAAYFCASSSGQSSNQPQHFGDGTRLSIL.

The rearrangement links TRBV23-1 to TRBJ2-1, with D possibly being TRBD1 (7 bases). TRBV23-1 has ORF status, its function being uncertain. The CDR3 runs 16 residues. Trimming shortened V by 5 bases and J by 6 bases, and 20 bases separated the two germline ends. The CDR3 region has the DNA TGCGCCAGCAGTGGGGCCATGGGCAGGGGGGCCAATGAGCAGTTCTTC. Protein sequence: CASSGAMGRGANEQFF.

V usage is TRBV18 and J usage is TRBJ2-7; 9 bases line up with TRBD2. With 2 bases clipped from V and 3 bases from J, the junction kept 5 bases outside the gene matches. Germline V gene sequence: CDR1 KGHSH, CDR2 LQKENI. CDR3 length: 15 residues. CDR3 bases: TGTGCCAGCTCACCATCTGAGACTAGCGGCTACGAGCAGTACTTC. It codes for CASSPSETSGYEQYF.

This clone is a singleton in its sample. This chain joins TRBV29-1 and TRBJ1-3; TRBD1 matches 7 bases. This CDR3 has 13 amino acids. The germline V gene encodes CDR1 SQVTM and CDR2 ANQGSEA. V trimming: 4 bases; J trimming: 4 bases; junction bases outside the gene matches: 4. CDR3 bases: TGCAGCGTTGCCGCGGGACAGGGAAACACCATATATTTT. Translating it yields CSVAAGQGNTIYF.

This clone has a handful of counts. DNA for the CDR3: TGTGCCAGCAGTACCGGGGAGCTTGAGACCCAGTACTTC. The encoded protein is CASSTGELETQYF. The chain couples TRBV6-2 or TRBV6-3 to TRBJ2-5; TRBD2 is a possible D gene (5 bases). Trimming removed 5 bases at V and 5 bases at J, with 12 bases between. CDR1 is MNHEY and CDR2 is SVGEGT in the germline V gene. The CDR3 runs to 13 residues.

The V gene is TRBV18, the J gene TRBJ1-6, with TRBD1 matching 9 bases. The ends lost 2 bases at V and 7 bases at J; junction bases unmatched: 6. The CDR3 totals 16 residues. Per germline, CDR1 KGHSH and CDR2 LQKENI. CDR3 in amino acids: CASSPVRDRVNSPLHF. DNA for the CDR3: TGTGCCAGCTCACCAGTGCGGGACAGGGTGAATTCACCCCTCCACTTT.

This rearrangement joins TRBV3-1 (or the pseudogene TRBV3-2) to TRBJ2-3, with D uncertain. Germline CDR1 is LGHDT and CDR2 is YNNKEL (reference sequence). This CDR3 has 12 amino acids. V gave up 3 bases and J gave up 3 bases, with 4 bases separating them. CDR3 DNA sequence: TGTGCCAGCAGCCATCGGACAGATACGCAGTATTTT. This translates into CASSHRTDTQYF.

This sequence joins TRBV2 and TRBJ1-5; D call uncertain. Trimming stripped 4 bases from V and 0 bases from J, with 10 bases between. Germline V CDR1 and CDR2: SNHLY, FYNNEI. This CDR3 is 15 amino acids long. CDR3 protein: CASSVRFDSNQPQHF. The CDR3 nucleotides are TGTGCCAGCAGTGTGCGCTTTGATAGCAATCAGCCCCAGCATTTT. Drawing the rest from reference TRBV2 and TRBJ1-5, the complete variable domain is EPEVTQTPSHQVTQMGQEVILRCVPISNHLYFYWYRQILGQKVEFLVSFYNNEISEKSEIFDDQFSVERPDGSNFTLKIRSTKLEDSAMYFCASSVRFDSNQPQHFGDGTRLSIL.

The rearrangement links TRBV6-1 to TRBJ1-2; no clear D gene. The V gene lost 1 base and the J gene lost 8 bases, with 11 bases spanning the gap. Germline assignment: CDR1 MNHNS and CDR2 SASEGT. The CDR3 totals 13 residues. Here the CDR3 reads CASSEGAVGGYTF. The CDR3 DNA is TGTGCCAGCAGTGAAGGAGCGGTTGGCGGCTACACCTTC.

This sequence joins TRBV5-4 and TRBJ1-1, with D perhaps TRBD1 (6 bases). Germline CDR1 SGHNT, CDR2 YYREEE (reference sequence). CDR3 length: 15 amino acids. The germline V and J ends were trimmed by 4 bases and 3 bases, with 16 bases remaining between them. The CDR3, as DNA: TGTGCCAGCAGCATTAAAATACAGGGAGACACTGAAGCTTTCTTT. Residues: CASSIKIQGDTEAFF.